A selection of T cell receptor beta chains follows, all from one sample in a study of T cells in Graves' hyperthyroidism and ophthalmopathy. Via MiXCR, TCRdb re-called the multiplex PCR reads, giving one row per CDR3 protein. This table has under 250,000 distinct CDR3 sequences, 17% appearing once. The sequenced material came from blood. The source is a man in his forties or fifties with Graves' hyperthyroidism. The CDR3 runs from the conserved cysteine through the conserved F or W. A D gene is named only where the DNA matches it firmly. Clone size, where shown, is once, few, many, or a class for clones that have expanded.

j_call v_call clone_size d_call cdr3_aa cdr3_nt
TRBJ2-7 TRBV6-2/TRBV6-3 many TRBD1 CASSYPLPQGGYEQYF TGTGCCAGCAGTTACCCACTCCCACAGGGGGGCTACGAGCAGTACTTC
TRBJ1-3 TRBV20-1 few . CSARDLRRSGNTIYF TGCAGTGCTAGAGACCTGAGAAGAAGTGGAAACACCATATATTTT
TRBJ2-7 TRBV28 many . CASSLRYEQYF TGTGCCAGCAGTTTACGCTACGAGCAGTACTTC
TRBJ2-2 TRBV3-1 . TRBD2 CASSHRTRGRGTGELFF TGTGCCAGCAGCCATAGGACCCGCGGGAGGGGCACCGGGGAGCTGTTTTTT
TRBJ2-7 TRBV7-9 few . CASSLSQGKYEQYF TGTGCCAGCAGCTTATCCCAGGGGAAGTACGAGCAGTACTTC
TRBJ1-2 TRBV30 many . CAWTKMGGIGGYTF TGTGCCTGGACTAAAATGGGGGGAATAGGTGGCTACACCTTC
TRBJ2-7 TRBV20-1 few TRBD2 CSAKHSGRFYEQYF TGCAGTGCGAAACATAGCGGGAGGTTCTACGAGCAGTACTTC
TRBJ2-1 TRBV19 . TRBD2 CASTRSAGVLESSYNEQFF TGTGCCAGTACCCGTTCGGCGGGAGTCCTTGAGAGCTCCTACAATGAGCAGTTCTTC
TRBJ2-1 TRBV13 . . CASSLSAWSSYNEQFF TGTGCCAGCAGCTTATCGGCCTGGAGCTCCTACAATGAGCAGTTCTTC
TRBJ1-2 TRBV28 . . CASSLAGPGADFYGYTF TGTGCCAGCAGTTTAGCGGGCCCCGGGGCAGACTTCTATGGCTACACCTTC
TRBJ1-1 TRBV30 many . CAWEDGLNTEAFF TGTGCCTGGGAGGACGGACTGAACACTGAAGCTTTCTTT
TRBJ2-2 TRBV28 many . CASSFGQGSTGELFF TGTGCCAGCAGTTTTGGGCAGGGCTCCACCGGGGAGCTGTTTTTT
TRBJ2-3 TRBV11-3 many TRBD2 CASSSSGGPTDTQYF TGTGCCAGCAGCTCCTCGGGAGGACCAACAGATACGCAGTATTTT
TRBJ2-2 TRBV24-1 many . CATSDSQGPNTGELFF TGTGCCACCAGTGATTCCCAGGGGCCGAACACCGGGGAGCTGTTTTTT
TRBJ2-1 TRBV20-1 few TRBD1 CSRRDRGQWRQFF TGCAGTCGACGGGACAGGGGGCAATGGCGGCAGTTCTTC
TRBJ1-2 TRBV28 many . CASSPLSPDNYGYTF TGTGCCAGCAGTCCCCTTTCTCCAGATAACTATGGCTACACCTTC
TRBJ2-1 TRBV12-3/TRBV12-4 many . CASSLSIGSSYNEQFF TGTGCCAGCAGTTTATCAATCGGGAGTTCCTACAATGAGCAGTTCTTC
TRBJ2-4 TRBV6-2/TRBV6-3 . . CASRATGSKNIQYF TGTGCCAGCAGAGCCACAGGGAGTAAAAACATTCAGTACTTC
TRBJ1-5 TRBV19 few . CASSELGAGNQPQHF TGTGCCAGTAGTGAGCTGGGGGCCGGCAATCAGCCCCAGCATTTT
TRBJ2-3 TRBV4-2 . TRBD1 CASSPPGQGTDTQYF TGTGCCAGCAGCCCTCCGGGACAGGGAACAGATACGCAGTATTTT
TRBJ2-3 TRBV7-2 . . CASSLGDDRAQYF TGTGCCAGCAGCTTAGGGGACGATCGGGCGCAGTATTTT
TRBJ2-7 TRBV20-1 . TRBD2 CSARIPKNSGSYEQYF TGCAGTGCTAGAATCCCTAAGAATAGCGGGAGCTACGAGCAGTACTTC
TRBJ1-5 TRBV4-2 many TRBD1 CASSHSTGGFQPQHF TGTGCCAGCAGCCATAGTACAGGGGGCTTTCAGCCCCAGCATTTT
TRBJ2-1 TRBV2 . . CASMAEGSSYNEQFF TGTGCCAGCATGGCGGAGGGGAGCTCCTACAATGAGCAGTTCTTC
TRBJ2-1 TRBV11-2 . TRBD2 CASSLEWREVKQFF TGTGCCAGCAGCTTAGAGTGGCGGGAGGTAAAGCAGTTCTTC
TRBJ1-1 TRBV5-1 many . CASSLDLANPMNTEAFF TGCGCCAGCAGCTTGGATCTGGCTAATCCTATGAACACTGAAGCTTTCTTT
TRBJ2-7 TRBV5-1 . TRBD2 CASSLLTSSEQYF TGCGCCAGCAGCTTGCTGACTAGCTCCGAGCAGTACTTC
TRBJ2-3 TRBV28 . . CASRGSPASTDTQYF TGTGCCAGCAGGGGGAGTCCTGCTAGCACAGATACGCAGTATTTT
TRBJ2-4 TRBV7-8 few . CASSPTYAKNIQYF TGTGCCAGCAGCCCGACATATGCCAAAAACATTCAGTACTTC
TRBJ1-5 TRBV12-3/TRBV12-4 . . CASSLTTYFNQPQHF TGTGCCAGCAGTTTGACTACTTACTTCAATCAGCCCCAGCATTTT
TRBJ2-7 TRBV20-1 many . CSAREYEQYF TGCAGTGCTAGAGAATACGAGCAGTACTTC
TRBJ2-1 TRBV3-1 many TRBD2 CASSQDITTSYEQFF TGTGCCAGCAGCCAAGACATTACGACTAGCTACGAGCAGTTCTTC
TRBJ1-3 TRBV13 many . CASSFRDSGNTIYF TGTGCCAGCAGCTTTAGGGACTCTGGAAACACCATATATTTT
TRBJ2-5 TRBV7-9 few . CASSFYICSARDRRLGGETQYF .
TRBJ2-3 TRBV5-1 . TRBD2 CASSFGTSGRGGDTQYF TGCGCCAGCAGCTTCGGGACTAGCGGGAGAGGAGGCGATACGCAGTATTTT
TRBJ2-5 TRBV5-1 . . CASSATGGQETQYF TGCGCCAGCAGCGCGACAGGCGGCCAAGAGACCCAGTACTTC
TRBJ2-1 TRBV19 . TRBD2 CASSRTSGPPYNEQFF TGTGCCAGTAGCCGGACTAGCGGCCCTCCCTACAATGAGCAGTTCTTC
TRBJ1-1 TRBV5-1 many . CASHKEPQGNEAFF TGCGCCAGCCATAAAGAACCACAGGGAAATGAAGCTTTCTTT
TRBJ2-5 TRBV7-9 many . CASSLALGPTKDQYF TGTGCCAGCAGCTTAGCGCTTGGTCCGACTAAGGACCAGTACTTC
TRBJ2-5 TRBV3-1 few TRBD2 CASIKGLAGGGTQYF TGTGCCAGCATAAAGGGACTAGCGGGAGGTGGGACCCAGTACTTC
TRBJ2-7 TRBV2 . . CASAEGATYEQYF TGTGCCAGTGCGGAGGGAGCGACCTACGAGCAGTACTTC
TRBJ2-5 TRBV9 . . CASSVGPPDGTQYF TGTGCCAGCAGCGTAGGGCCCCCCGACGGGACCCAGTACTTC
TRBJ2-1 TRBV2 many . CASSSRNEQFF TGTGCCAGCAGTAGCAGGAATGAGCAGTTCTTC
TRBJ2-3 TRBV6-1 . . CASSFWGEDADTQYF TGTGCCAGCAGTTTTTGGGGGGAGGATGCGGATACGCAGTATTTT
TRBJ2-7 TRBV4-1 few . CASSHLIQGSYEQYF TGCGCCAGCAGCCATCTAATACAGGGATCCTACGAGCAGTACTTC
TRBJ2-1 TRBV9 few . CASSVDSYNEQFF TGTGCCAGCAGCGTAGACAGTTACAATGAGCAGTTCTTC
TRBJ2-7 TRBV20-1 many . CSAKDSPEQYF TGCAGTGCTAAGGATAGCCCCGAGCAGTACTTC
TRBJ1-1 TRBV11-2 many . CASTGVGANTEAFF TGTGCCAGCACCGGAGTGGGTGCGAACACTGAAGCTTTCTTT
TRBJ2-1 TRBV4-1 . . CASSQLGRNEQFF TGCGCCAGCAGTCAACTAGGCAGGAATGAGCAGTTCTTC
TRBJ2-5 TRBV5-5 many . CASSLPRHQETQYF TGTGCCAGCAGCCTACCGAGGCACCAAGAGACCCAGTACTTC
TRBJ2-2 TRBV11-2 . . CASSALAGPLIRGELFF TGTGCCAGCAGCGCCTTGGCGGGACCACTAATCCGTGGGGAGCTGTTTTTT
TRBJ1-6 TRBV20-1 . . CSAREITGTNNSPLHF TGCAGTGCTAGAGAGATAACAGGGACCAATAATTCACCCCTCCACTTT
TRBJ2-5 TRBV29-1 many . CSVGWDISGETQYF TGCAGCGTGGGATGGGACATCTCAGGGGAGACCCAGTACTTC
TRBJ1-3 TRBV7-2 . . CASSLAKGTIYF TGTGCCAGCAGCTTAGCTAAAGGCACCATATATTTT
TRBJ2-5 TRBV14 few TRBD1 CASSQARRQGWWETQYF TGTGCCAGCAGCCAGGCCCGGAGACAGGGGTGGTGGGAGACCCAGTACTTC
TRBJ2-2 TRBV5-1 many . CASSLDRVTGELFF TGCGCCAGCAGCTTGGACAGGGTCACCGGGGAGCTGTTTTTT
TRBJ2-1 TRBV5-1 few TRBD1 CASSSGQTDEQFF TGCGCCAGCAGCTCGGGACAGACGGATGAGCAGTTCTTC
TRBJ2-3 TRBV4-1 few . CASSRLAADTQYF TGCGCCAGCAGCCGGCTAGCAGCAGATACGCAGTATTTT
TRBJ1-4 TRBV28 many . CASNTVATNEKLFF TGTGCCAGCAACACCGTTGCAACTAATGAAAAACTGTTTTTT